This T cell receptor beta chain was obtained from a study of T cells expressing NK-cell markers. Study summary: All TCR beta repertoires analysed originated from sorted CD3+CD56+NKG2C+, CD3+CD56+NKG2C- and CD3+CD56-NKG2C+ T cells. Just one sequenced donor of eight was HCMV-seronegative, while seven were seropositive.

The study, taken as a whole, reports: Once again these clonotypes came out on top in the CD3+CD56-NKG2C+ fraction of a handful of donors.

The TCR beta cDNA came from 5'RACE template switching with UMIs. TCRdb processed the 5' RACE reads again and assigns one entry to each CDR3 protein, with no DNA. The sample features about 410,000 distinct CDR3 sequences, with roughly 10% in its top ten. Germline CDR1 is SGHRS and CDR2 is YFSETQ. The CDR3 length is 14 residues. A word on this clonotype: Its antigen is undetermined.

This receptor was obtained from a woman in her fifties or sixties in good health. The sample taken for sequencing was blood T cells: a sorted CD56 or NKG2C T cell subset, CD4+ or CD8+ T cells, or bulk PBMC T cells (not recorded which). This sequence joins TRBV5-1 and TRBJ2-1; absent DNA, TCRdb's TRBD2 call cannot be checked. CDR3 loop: CASSFSGPENEQFF. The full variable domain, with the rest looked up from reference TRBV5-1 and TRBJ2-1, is KAGVTQTPRYLIKTRGQQVTLSCSPISGHRSVSWYQQTPGQGLQFLFEYFSETQRNKGNFPGRFSGRQFSNSRSEMNVSTLELGDSALYLCASSFSGPENEQFFGPGTRLTVL.